These T cell receptor beta chains were read from a single sample in a study of early T cells in non-severe SARS-CoV-2 infection. TCRdb re-called the 5' RACE reads with MiXCR, one entry per CDR3 protein. The sample holds around 50,000 distinct CDR3 sequences, roughly 9.2% seen once. The specimen was whole blood. All receptors derive from an adult who was a healthcare worker with PCR-confirmed SARS-CoV-2 infection or an uninfected control (not recorded which). Both conserved end residues are part of each CDR3. D genes are given only for firm matches. Only some rows state a clone size, as once, few, many or a class for expanded clones.

clone size | J gene | D gene | V gene | CDR3 DNA | CDR3 protein
many | TRBJ1-2 | TRBD1 | TRBV29-1 | TGCAGCGTCCGGACAGGGAATGGCTACACCTTC | CSVRTGNGYTF
many | TRBJ2-3 | NA | TRBV7-2 | TGTGCCAGCACCCAAGGGACTGTTCCAGATACGCAGTATTTT | CASTQGTVPDTQYF
NA | TRBJ2-3 | TRBD2 | TRBV20-1 | TGCAGTGCTAGAGATCCGGGACTACCTCTCACAGATACGCAGTATTTT | CSARDPGLPLTDTQYF
many | TRBJ2-3 | NA | TRBV6-1 | TGTGCCAGCAGTGATGACGTTCGGACAGATACGCAGTATTTT | CASSDDVRTDTQYF
many | TRBJ1-1 | NA | TRBV6-6 | TGTGCCAGCAGTTACTCAGGGCAGGGTAACACTGAAGCTTTCTTT | CASSYSGQGNTEAFF
NA | TRBJ2-2 | NA | TRBV6-4 | TGTGCCAGCAGTGTTGACAGCCGGGCCGGGGAGCTGTTTTTT | CASSVDSRAGELFF
many | TRBJ2-4 | NA | TRBV7-2 | TGTGCCAGCAGTCCGGAATTTGCCGCCGCCAAAAACATTCAGTACTTC | CASSPEFAAAKNIQYF
NA | TRBJ2-3 | TRBD1 | TRBV7-9 | TGTGCCGGTACCGGGACAGGGGTGGATACGCAGTATTTT | CAGTGTGVDTQYF
many | TRBJ2-7 | NA | TRBV9 | TGTGCCAGCAGCGTAGATCAGGGAATCGGGTACGAGCAGTACTTC | CASSVDQGIGYEQYF
NA | TRBJ2-3 | NA | TRBV5-1 | TGCGCCAGCAAGCCTGGAGTGGCAGATACGCAGTATTTT | CASKPGVADTQYF
NA | TRBJ2-1 | NA | TRBV7-2 | TGTGCCAGCAGCGAGGAGGGAGATGAGCAGTTCTTC | CASSEEGDEQFF
many | TRBJ2-7 | TRBD1 | TRBV11-2 | TGTGCCAGCAGCTTAGATCGGGACAGGGGATACGAGCAGTACTTC | CASSLDRDRGYEQYF
many | TRBJ1-4 | NA | TRBV3-1 | TGTGCCAGCAGCCAAACGGGGAGGCTGGCGTATACTAATGAAAAACTGTTTTTT | CASSQTGRLAYTNEKLFF
many | TRBJ2-3 | TRBD2 | TRBV20-1 | TGCAGTGCTAGAACTAGCGGGGGGGCTACCACGCAGTATTTT | CSARTSGGATTQYF
many | TRBJ1-1 | NA | TRBV3-1 | TGTGCCAGCAGCCAAATTAACAGATTCACTGAAGCTTTCTTT | CASSQINRFTEAFF
few | TRBJ2-7 | TRBD2 | TRBV7-3 | TGTGCCAGCAGCCTCCGGACTAGCGGCAGGGCCTACGAGCAGTACTTC | CASSLRTSGRAYEQYF
NA | TRBJ2-2 | NA | TRBV7-2 | TGTGCCAGCAGCCCCCGGGGTTGGGGGGCGGCCGGGGAGCTGTTTTTT | CASSPRGWGAAGELFF
few | TRBJ1-2 | NA | TRBV5-1 | TGCGCCAGCAGCTATGACGGCGAGGACTATGGCTACACCTTC | CASSYDGEDYGYTF
NA | TRBJ1-1 | TRBD1 | TRBV2 | TGTGCCAGCAGTGGAGAGGGGGCGACTGAAGCTTTCTTT | CASSGEGATEAFF
many | TRBJ2-1 | TRBD1 | TRBV3-1 | TGTGCCAGCAGCCAAGACCCCTACACAGGGGGCCAGTTCTTC | CASSQDPYTGGQFF
many | TRBJ2-5 | NA | TRBV5-5 | TGTGCCAGCAGCTTGAGTCTAGCTGAAGAGACCCAGTACTTC | CASSLSLAEETQYF
many | TRBJ2-7 | NA | TRBV20-1 | TGCAGTGCTAGGGGCGGCCGGGACCCTCCTGGGTCCTACGAGCAGTACTTC | CSARGGRDPPGSYEQYF
few | TRBJ2-4 | TRBD1 | TRBV11-2 | TGTGCCAGCAGCTTGAGAATGGGGACAGACGAAAACATTCAGTACTTC | CASSLRMGTDENIQYF
many | TRBJ2-3 | NA | TRBV15 | TGTGCCACCAGCAGAGATACAAGGACGGGAGATACGCAGTATTTT | CATSRDTRTGDTQYF
few | TRBJ1-1 | NA | TRBV2 | TGTGCCAGCAGTGAAGAGCCCCCGGGGGTGAACACTGAAGCTTTCTTT | CASSEEPPGVNTEAFF
few | TRBJ2-7 | TRBD1 | TRBV5-1 | TGCGCCAGCAAACGTGGAGGGACAGGGGATGGCGAGCAGTACTTC | CASKRGGTGDGEQYF
NA | TRBJ2-1 | NA | TRBV3-1 | TGTGCCAGCAGCCAACCTGGCCGAGGCGGTGAGCAGTTCTTC | CASSQPGRGGEQFF
NA | TRBJ2-1 | NA | TRBV5-5 | TGTGCCAGCAGCGAGTACCGGGGGGCCCACTACAATGAGCAGTTCTTC | CASSEYRGAHYNEQFF
many | TRBJ2-1 | NA | TRBV20-1 | TGCAGTGCTAGTAGGAAAGGGCCCTTCTCCTACAATGAGCAGTTCTTC | CSASRKGPFSYNEQFF
many | TRBJ2-7 | NA | TRBV2 | TGTGCCAGCAGTACCGGGAACAGTCACGAGCAGTACTTC | CASSTGNSHEQYF
many | TRBJ1-1 | NA | TRBV30 | TGTGCCTGGACCCTAGCCGGGATGAACACTGAAGCTTTCTTT | CAWTLAGMNTEAFF
few | TRBJ2-1 | NA | TRBV10-3 | TGTGCCATCAGTGAGGAGCGGAAGGGGTACAATGAGCAGTTCTTC | CAISEERKGYNEQFF
many | TRBJ2-3 | NA | TRBV2 | TGTGCCAGCAGGGGGACTGTCACAGATACGCAGTATTTT | CASRGTVTDTQYF
many | TRBJ1-1 | NA | TRBV28 | TGTGCCAGCAGGAGGACGGTGGGGGCGACTGAAGCTTTCTTT | CASRRTVGATEAFF
NA | TRBJ2-2 | NA | TRBV24-1 | TGTGCCACCAGTGACCCAAGAGCAAACACCGGGGAGCTGTTTTTT | CATSDPRANTGELFF
NA | TRBJ2-7 | NA | TRBV20-1 | TGCAGTGCTCGAGATTGGCGGCCTCAGAGCTCCTACGAGCAGTACTTC | CSARDWRPQSSYEQYF
many | TRBJ1-2 | NA | TRBV2 | TGTGCCAGCAGTGACCATTCCGGCTCCTATGGCTACACCTTC | CASSDHSGSYGYTF
many | TRBJ2-1 | TRBD2 | TRBV6-6 | TGTGCCAGCAGCGCTCCGAGGGAGGGAGTCAATGAGCAGTTCTTC | CASSAPREGVNEQFF
once | TRBJ2-3 | NA | TRBV10-3 | TGTGCCATCAGTGAGGGCGGAGATACGCAGTATTTT | CAISEGGDTQYF
many | TRBJ2-7 | TRBD1 | TRBV20-1 | TGCAGTACCCGACAGGGGACCTCAACCTACGAGCAGTACTTC | CSTRQGTSTYEQYF
few | TRBJ1-5 | NA | TRBV20-1 | TGCAGTGCCGTGGGGGGCCGGGGCACGGGATTTAATCAGCCCCAGCATTTT | CSAVGGRGTGFNQPQHF
many | TRBJ2-5 | NA | TRBV28 | TGTGCCAGCAGTCCGGCCCCCAGCGGACAAGAGACCCAGTACTTC | CASSPAPSGQETQYF
many | TRBJ2-5 | TRBD2 | TRBV19 | TGTGCCAGTAGTATCGGATACTTGGGGACTAGCGGGCTGAACCAAGAGACCCAGTACTTC | CASSIGYLGTSGLNQETQYF
medium-sized | TRBJ2-7 | TRBD1 | TRBV29-1 | TGCAGCGTTGAGGAAAGGACAGGGACGACCTACGAGCAGTACTTC | CSVEERTGTTYEQYF
many | TRBJ2-1 | TRBD2 | TRBV4-3 | TGCGCCAGCAGCCAAGGGGCTAGCGGGAGGGCCGGTGTGGTGAATGAGCAGTTCTTC | CASSQGASGRAGVVNEQFF
few | TRBJ1-1 | NA | TRBV5-1 | TGCGCCAGCAGCCCTGGCGGACACATGATCTCTGAAGCTTTCTTT | CASSPGGHMISEAFF
many | TRBJ2-3 | NA | TRBV25-1 | TGTGCCAGCACCCCGGGGAGCACAGATACGCAGTATTTT | CASTPGSTDTQYF
medium-sized | TRBJ2-3 | TRBD1 | TRBV29-1 | TGCAGCGTCCGGGACAGTTTGGTTTTCACGCAGTATTTT | CSVRDSLVFTQYF
many | TRBJ2-1 | TRBD2 | TRBV5-4 | TGTGCCAGCAGCTTGAAAGCGGGAGGATCTTCATACAATGAGCAGTTCTTC | CASSLKAGGSSYNEQFF
few | TRBJ1-4 | NA | TRBV5-4 | TGTGCCAGCAGCCCAGGGCCAACTAATGAAAAACTGTTTTTT | CASSPGPTNEKLFF
many | TRBJ2-5 | NA | TRBV12-3/TRBV12-4 | TGTGCCAGCAGTTTAGTGGAAGAGACCCAGTACTTC | CASSLVEETQYF